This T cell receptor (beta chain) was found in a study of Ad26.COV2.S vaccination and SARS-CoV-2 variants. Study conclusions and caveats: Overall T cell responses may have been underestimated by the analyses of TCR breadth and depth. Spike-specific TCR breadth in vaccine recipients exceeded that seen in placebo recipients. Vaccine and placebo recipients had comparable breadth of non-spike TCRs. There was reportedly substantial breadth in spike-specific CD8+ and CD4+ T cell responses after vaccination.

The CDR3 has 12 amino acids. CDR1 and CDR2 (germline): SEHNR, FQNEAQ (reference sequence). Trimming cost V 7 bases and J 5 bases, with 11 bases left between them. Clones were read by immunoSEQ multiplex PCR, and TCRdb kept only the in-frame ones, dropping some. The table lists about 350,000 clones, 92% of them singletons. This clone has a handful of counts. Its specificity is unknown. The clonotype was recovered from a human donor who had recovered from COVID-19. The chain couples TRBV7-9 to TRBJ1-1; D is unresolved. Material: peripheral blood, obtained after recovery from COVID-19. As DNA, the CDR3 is TGTGCCAGCACCCTATTAGGTACTGAAGCTTTCTTT. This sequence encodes CASTLLGTEAFF.